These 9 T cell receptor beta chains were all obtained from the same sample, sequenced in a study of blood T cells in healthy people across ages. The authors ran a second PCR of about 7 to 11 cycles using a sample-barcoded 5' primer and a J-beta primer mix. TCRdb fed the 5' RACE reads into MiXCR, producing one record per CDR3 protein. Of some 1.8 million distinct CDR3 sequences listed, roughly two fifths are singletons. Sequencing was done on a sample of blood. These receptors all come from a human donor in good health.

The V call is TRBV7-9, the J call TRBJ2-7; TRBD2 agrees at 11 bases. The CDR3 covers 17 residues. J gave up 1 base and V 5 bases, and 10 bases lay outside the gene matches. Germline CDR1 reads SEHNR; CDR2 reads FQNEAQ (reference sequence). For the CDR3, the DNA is TGTGCCAGCAGCCCAGACGCTGGGACTAGCGGATCCTACGAGCAGTACTTC. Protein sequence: CASSPDAGTSGSYEQYF.

This CDR3 reads CSVDGISGTASTDTQYF. The CDR3, as DNA: TGCAGCGTTGACGGAATTTCGGGGACAGCATCCACAGATACGCAGTATTTT. This chain uses TRBV29-1 with TRBJ2-3; TRBD1 aligns across 7 bases. This CDR3 has 17 amino acids. Germline CDR1 and CDR2: SQVTM and ANQGSEA. V was clipped by 3 bases and J by 2 bases; unmatched bases: 14.

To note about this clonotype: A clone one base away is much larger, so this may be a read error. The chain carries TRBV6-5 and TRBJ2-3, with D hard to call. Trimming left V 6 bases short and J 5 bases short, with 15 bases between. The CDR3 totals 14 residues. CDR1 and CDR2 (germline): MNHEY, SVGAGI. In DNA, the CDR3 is TGTGCCAGCAGAACCTTGGCACACATAGATACGCAGTATTTT. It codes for CASRTLAHIDTQYF.

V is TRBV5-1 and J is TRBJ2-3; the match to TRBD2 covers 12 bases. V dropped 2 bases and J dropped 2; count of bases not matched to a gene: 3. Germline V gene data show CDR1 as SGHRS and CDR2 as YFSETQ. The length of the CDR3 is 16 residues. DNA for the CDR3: TGCGCCAGCAGCTTCGGACTAGCGGGGCCCACAGATACGCAGTATTTT. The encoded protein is CASSFGLAGPTDTQYF.

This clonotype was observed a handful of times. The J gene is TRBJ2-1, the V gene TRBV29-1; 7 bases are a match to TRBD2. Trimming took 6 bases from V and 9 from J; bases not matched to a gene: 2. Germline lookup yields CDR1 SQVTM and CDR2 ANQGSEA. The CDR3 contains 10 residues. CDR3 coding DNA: TGCAGCGTGACTAGCCCTGAGCAGTTCTTC. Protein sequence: CSVTSPEQFF.

The CDR3 here is CSALTHTDTQYF. The CDR3 DNA sequence: TGCAGTGCTCTTACACACACAGATACGCAGTATTTT. The chain employs TRBV20-1 and TRBJ2-3; D is ambiguous. Germline lookup yields CDR1 DFQATT and CDR2 SNEGSKA (reference sequence). The CDR3 is 12 amino acids. V was pared by 5 bases and J by 2 bases, with 8 bases between.

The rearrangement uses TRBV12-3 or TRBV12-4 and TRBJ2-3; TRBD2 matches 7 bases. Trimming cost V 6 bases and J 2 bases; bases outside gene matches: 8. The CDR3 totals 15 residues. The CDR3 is CASSPLAAPTDTQYF. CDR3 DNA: TGTGCCAGCAGCCCCCTAGCGGCGCCCACAGATACGCAGTATTTT.

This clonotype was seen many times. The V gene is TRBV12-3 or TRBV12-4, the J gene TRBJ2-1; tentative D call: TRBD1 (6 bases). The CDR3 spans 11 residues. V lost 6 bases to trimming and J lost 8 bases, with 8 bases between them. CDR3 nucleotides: TGTGCCAGCAGCAAGGGGGATGAGCAGTTCTTC. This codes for CASSKGDEQFF.

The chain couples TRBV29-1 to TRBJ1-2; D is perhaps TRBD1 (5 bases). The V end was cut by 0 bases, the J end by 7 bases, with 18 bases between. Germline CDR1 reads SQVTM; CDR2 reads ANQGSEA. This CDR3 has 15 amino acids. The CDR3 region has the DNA TGCAGCGTTGAAGACCCCATGGCAGGGAGGAGTGGCTACACCTTC. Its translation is CSVEDPMAGRSGYTF.